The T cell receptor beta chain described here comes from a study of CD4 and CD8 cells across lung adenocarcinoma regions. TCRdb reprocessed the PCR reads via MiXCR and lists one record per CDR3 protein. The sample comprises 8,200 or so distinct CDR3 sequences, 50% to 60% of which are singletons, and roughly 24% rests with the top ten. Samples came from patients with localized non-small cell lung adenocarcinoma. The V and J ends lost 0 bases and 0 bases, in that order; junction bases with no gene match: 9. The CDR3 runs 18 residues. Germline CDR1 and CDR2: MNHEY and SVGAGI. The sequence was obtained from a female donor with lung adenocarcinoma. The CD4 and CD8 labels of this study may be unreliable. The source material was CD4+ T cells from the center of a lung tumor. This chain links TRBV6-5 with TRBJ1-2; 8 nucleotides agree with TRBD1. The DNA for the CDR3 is TGTGCCAGCAGTTACTCGAACCAGGGGGCCAAAACTAACTATGGCTACACCTTC. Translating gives CASSYSNQGAKTNYGYTF.